This T cell receptor beta chain was sequenced in a study of CD8 T cells in ankylosing spondylitis (dated by TCRdb to about 2017). For the study in its entirety: The study profiled T cell receptor beta repertoires in healthy donors and ankylosing spondylitis patients to find disease-linked TCR variants. The whole study cohort included some 100 healthy donors and some 27 ankylosing spondylitis patients. Peripheral blood samples were taken, and synovial fluid was additionally collected from ankylosing spondylitis patients. What the research found in general, with its limitations: A TCR beta motif made up of several highly homologous amino acid variants appeared to be characteristic of blood from ankylosing spondylitis patients. Some motif variants were previously reported in synovial fluid and blood of reactive arthritis patients, suggesting common disease-initiation mechanisms. The disease-linked clones had a CD8+ phenotype and were found at relatively low frequencies in peripheral blood. The disease-linked clones were reported to be significantly enriched in matched synovial fluid samples from ankylosing spondylitis patients.

The sample holds many counts of this clonotype. No cognate antigen has been identified for it. No base-level quality is on record; no much larger clone is a single base apart. The run used an Illumina HiSeq 2500. Quantitative 5'-RACE with molecular barcodes was the method used to prepare the TCR beta libraries. On the authors' methods: A new computational method, built on a probabilistic model of VDJ rearrangement, was used to identify disease-linked TCR variants. The raw public data were reprocessed by TCRdb itself: fastp quality trimming at Q25, MiXCR clonotype calling, in-frame beta chains only. Rows with a matching CDR3 protein are joined into one entry that keeps the most common DNA and genes. The V and J calls follow TCRdb's processing rather than the paper's. This sample is represented by tens of thousands of distinct CDR3 sequences; roughly 9.6% of them were singletons. Of the sample, roughly 1.3% falls within the top ten clones.

The CDR3 runs 14 residues from the cysteine to the phenylalanine. Solely the CDR3 DNA is kept, with 42 bases framed from the first base. Between the V and J ends, shortened by 2 bases and 5 bases respectively, the junction contains 11 bases. In the germline V gene, CDR1 corresponds to SGHRS and CDR2 to YFSETQ. The receptor was isolated from a male donor with ankylosing spondylitis or in good health (not recorded which). The sequencing sample was made of blood, either unsorted or a sorted T cell fraction (not recorded which). The sequence joins TRBV5-1 to TRBJ2-1, with the D gene tentatively TRBD1 or TRBD2, based on 5 matching bases in each. The DNA sequence is given as TGCGCCAGCAGCTTTTCGGGGCAGGACAATGAGCAGTTCTTC. Its protein is CASSFSGQDNEQFF.